What follows are 17 T cell receptor beta chains derived from one specimen sequenced in a study of identical twins. TCRdb re-analysed the 5' RACE reads in MiXCR, keeping a single row per CDR3 protein. The sample consists of 450,000 or so distinct CDR3 sequences, 20% to 25% of them appearing once. The sample was also reused in another study, on T cells expressing NK-cell markers.

The sequenced material came from CD4+ T cells sorted from blood. These receptors were obtained from a young woman in good health.

The J gene is TRBJ2-5, the V gene TRBV6-2 or TRBV6-3, with D perhaps matching TRBD1 or TRBD2 (6 bases each). V was clipped by 6 bases and J by 4 bases, with 12 bases between them. CDR3 length: 13 residues. Per germline, CDR1 MNHEY and CDR2 SVGEGT. DNA for the CDR3: TGTGCCAGCAGGCACGGGGGCGCAGAGACCCAGTACTTC. Its protein product is CASRHGGAETQYF.

The chain combines TRBV10-3 with TRBJ2-1; TRBD2 matches at 7 bases. Germline values: CDR1 ENHRY, CDR2 SYGVKD. The ends lost 4 bases at V and 7 bases at J; junction bases unmatched: 1. There are 12 residues in the CDR3. The CDR3 region is CAISAGGNEQFF. CDR3 coding DNA: TGTGCCATCAGTGCGGGGGGTAATGAGCAGTTCTTC.

This rearrangement joins TRBV18 to TRBJ2-1; 14 nucleotides match TRBD2. Germline V gene lookup returns CDR1 KGHSH and CDR2 LQKENI. The CDR3 loop spans 14 amino acids. V was clipped by 3 bases and J by 14 bases; unmatched bases: 6. CDR3 loop: CASSPGTSGSWEFF. The DNA for the CDR3 is TGTGCCAGCTCACCCGGGACTAGCGGGAGTTGGGAGTTCTTC.

This chain links TRBV10-3 with TRBJ1-5; 7 bases line up with TRBD1. Trimming took 3 bases from V and 2 from J; bases not matched to a gene: 4. This CDR3 spans 15 amino acids. Germline V gene data show CDR1 as ENHRY and CDR2 as SYGVKD. CDR3 residues: CAISDWTGGNQPQHF. The CDR3 DNA sequence: TGTGCCATCAGTGATTGGACAGGAGGCAATCAGCCCCAGCATTTT.

This clonotype was seen more than once but under ten times. The chain is built from TRBV10-3 and TRBJ2-7; D perhaps matches TRBD1 (6 bases). This CDR3 contains 13 residues. Germline V gene sequence: CDR1 ENHRY, CDR2 SYGVKD. The V end lost 10 bases, the J end lost 9 bases, and 22 bases lay between the germline ends. This CDR3 is CASSRGLPQGQYF. The CDR3, as DNA: TGTGCCAGCAGCAGGGGCCTACCCCAGGGGCAGTACTTC.

CDR3 region: CASTPGARNTEAFF. The DNA for the CDR3 is TGTGCCAGCACCCCCGGGGCTAGGAACACTGAAGCTTTCTTT. V is TRBV6-2 or TRBV6-3 and J is TRBJ1-1; maybe TRBD1 (5 bases). Germline V gene sequence: CDR1 MNHEY, CDR2 SVGEGT. V was shortened by 7 bases and J by 1 base, with 13 bases between the two germline ends. The CDR3 length is 14 residues.

This sequence joins TRBV21-1 and TRBJ2-7. TRBV21-1 is a listed pseudogene. The CDR3 totals 14 residues. CDR3 sequence reads: CASSPTNPYYEQYF. The CDR3 DNA reads TGTGCCAGCAGCCCAACAAACCCGTACTACGAGCAGTACTTC.

The chain links TRBV20-1 to TRBJ2-1, with D perhaps matching TRBD1 or TRBD2 (5 bases each). The germline V gene encodes CDR1 DFQATT and CDR2 SNEGSKA (reference sequence). This CDR3 has 15 residues. Trimming shortened V by 0 bases and J by 4 bases, and 13 bases separated the two germline ends. CDR3 bases: TGCAGTGCTAGAGACTGGGGGACGGCGTACAATGAGCAGTTCTTC. Translated, it gives CSARDWGTAYNEQFF.

The rearrangement links TRBV7-2 to TRBJ2-5, with TRBD2 matching over 12 bases. CDR3 length: 15 amino acids. CDR1 is SGHTA, CDR2 FQGNSA, per germline. With 5 bases clipped from V and 3 bases from J, the junction kept 4 bases outside the gene matches. CDR3 protein: CASSTSGRTEETQYF. CDR3 DNA sequence: TGTGCCAGCAGCACTAGCGGGAGGACCGAAGAGACCCAGTACTTC.

V usage is TRBV7-6 and J usage is TRBJ2-7; D gene ambiguous. V was clipped by 5 bases and J by 6 bases, with 17 bases between them. Per germline, CDR1 SGHVS and CDR2 FNYEAQ. This CDR3 is built from 14 residues. The CDR3: CASSPMASVGEQYF. CDR3 DNA sequence: TGTGCCAGCAGCCCCATGGCGTCAGTAGGCGAGCAGTACTTC.

A few counts support this clonotype. This chain uses TRBV6-1 with TRBJ2-1, with D possibly TRBD2 on 6 matching bases. CDR3 length equals 14 residues. V lost 5 bases and J lost 7, with 15 bases in between. Germline V CDR1 and CDR2: MNHNS, SASEGT. CDR3 sequence reads: CASSRQAGRNEQFF. In DNA, the CDR3 is TGTGCCAGCAGTCGTCAGGCTGGGAGGAATGAGCAGTTCTTC.

This clonotype was detected only a few times. V gene TRBV12-3 or TRBV12-4 combines with J gene TRBJ2-2; perhaps TRBD1 as D (6 bases). V shed 0 bases and J shed 6 bases, with 8 bases lying between them. This CDR3 has 14 amino acids. The CDR3 DNA sequence: TGTGCCAGCAGTTTAGCTGAGGGGGCCGGGGAGCTGTTTTTT. Its protein is CASSLAEGAGELFF.

The chain employs TRBV7-6 and TRBJ2-5; the match to TRBD1 covers 7 bases. Trimming cost V 5 bases and J 5 bases; bases outside gene matches: 5. This CDR3 has 13 amino acids. CDR1 and CDR2 from the germline V gene are SGHVS and FNYEAQ. CDR3 coding DNA: TGTGCCAGCAGCGGAGTCAGGGGGGAGACCCAGTACTTC. It encodes CASSGVRGETQYF.

This chain uses TRBV14 with TRBJ2-7; no clear D gene. CDR3 length: 13 amino acids. V was trimmed by 5 bases and J by 3 bases, leaving 11 bases between them. Per the germline V gene, CDR1 is SGHDN and CDR2 is FVKESK. CDR3 amino acids: CASSWQTNYEQYF. The CDR3 bases are TGTGCCAGCAGCTGGCAAACCAACTACGAGCAGTACTTC.

The chain employs TRBV10-3 and TRBJ2-1; the D is unclear. Germline CDR1 and CDR2: ENHRY and SYGVKD. The CDR3 contains 14 residues. Trimming removed 0 bases at V and 4 bases at J, with 7 bases between. This CDR3 is CAISESLSYNEQFF. As DNA, the CDR3 is TGTGCCATCAGTGAGTCACTCAGTTACAATGAGCAGTTCTTC.

The V and J genes are TRBV6-5 and TRBJ1-1; D is unclear. In germline, CDR1 is MNHEY, CDR2 SVGAGI. Trimming cost V 6 bases and J 0 bases, with 11 bases left between them. The CDR3 is made up of 14 amino acids. Written as DNA, the CDR3 is TGTGCCAGCAGCTACAGAGGATTGAACACTGAAGCTTTCTTT. Its protein product is CASSYRGLNTEAFF.

The rearrangement joins TRBV5-1 to TRBJ2-7; TRBD1 agrees at 7 bases. This CDR3 contains 15 residues. V lost 2 bases, J lost 3 bases, and 8 bases stayed unmatched. The germline V gene has CDR1 SGHRS and CDR2 YFSETQ. CDR3: CASSFADRVYYEQYF. The CDR3 region has the DNA TGCGCCAGCAGCTTCGCCGACAGGGTTTACTACGAGCAGTACTTC.